Only a few counts were recorded for the clone carrying this TCR beta chain. Antigen unknown. The entry originates in a study of cytomegalovirus exposure and HLA in healthy donors. Study observations and caveats: What a later analysis showed was that several of the most significant clusters appeared linked to common viral pathogens. Prior analysis indicated that the majority of TCR beta V segments exhibited productivity approximately 90% or approximately 30% of the time. Most sequenced TCRs were rare (though some public TCRs occurred in many donors).

V lost 5 bases and J lost 6; bases outside the gene matches: 8. In germline, CDR1 is MDHEN, CDR2 SYDVKM. The CDR3 loop spans 17 amino acids. Everyone who donated was a healthy bone marrow donor. The PCR ran on 60 Vbeta and 13 Jbeta primers. Produced via immunoSEQ multiplex PCR; TCRdb's table is partial and in-frame only. The table shows 100,000 to 120,000 clones, with 9.5% to 15% occurring only once. The rearrangement links TRBV28 to TRBJ2-1; 15 bases are shared with TRBD2. This sequence originates from a man aged 35 to 55 in good health and CMV-seropositive. Sequencing input: PBMCs. The DNA of the CDR3 is TGTGCCAGCAGTAAATGGACTAGCGGGAGGGGCAGCAATGAGCAGTTCTTC. It yields the protein CASSKWTSGRGSNEQFF.